A single sample gave rise to the 23 T cell receptor beta chains below, sequenced in a study of PD-L1 blockade in urothelial cancer. Clones were read by immunoSEQ multiplex PCR, and TCRdb kept only the in-frame ones, dropping some. The table has about 23,000 clones, 90% to 95% seen once; the top ten hold about 11%. The time point here: peripheral blood 6 weeks after treatment start. The specimen comprised PBMCs, sampled around atezolizumab (anti-PD-L1) treatment. Source of these receptors: a woman aged 60-75 years with urothelial cancer.

The rearrangement links TRBV2 to TRBJ1-5; no definite D call. Trimming stripped 7 bases from V and 3 bases from J, with 10 bases between. The germline V gene has CDR1 SNHLY and CDR2 FYNNEI. This CDR3 is built from 13 residues. This chain's CDR3 is CASTGVPNQPQHF. The CDR3 nucleotides are TGTGCCAGCACCGGGGTACCCAATCAGCCCCAGCATTTT.

This rearrangement joins TRBV27 to TRBJ1-6, with 8 positions matching TRBD1. This CDR3 region has 14 residues. Germline-derived CDR1 and CDR2 are MNHEY and SMNVEV (reference sequence). V shed 10 bases, J shed 8 bases, and the junction held 10 bases outside the gene matches. CDR3 nucleotide sequence: TGTGCCACGGGGAGACAGGGGTGGGATTCACCCCTCCACTTT. Amino acids: CATGRQGWDSPLHF.

The V and J genes are TRBV19 and TRBJ2-7; a possible D gene is TRBD1 (5 bases). Trimming pared 2 bases from V and 5 bases from J, leaving 16 bases between. CDR1 and CDR2 (germline): LNHDA, SQIVND (reference sequence). The CDR3 is made up of 15 amino acids. CDR3 sequence reads: CASSIKGRGWDEQYF. CDR3 coding DNA: TGTGCCAGTAGTATAAAGGGGCGTGGATGGGACGAGCAGTACTTC.

CDR3 amino acids: CASSYRGWGNEQFF. The CDR3 DNA reads TGTGCCAGCAGCTACAGGGGTTGGGGCAATGAGCAGTTCTTC. The chain has TRBV7-6 and TRBJ2-1; TRBD1 aligns across 7 bases. In germline, CDR1 is SGHVS, CDR2 FNYEAQ. Trimming cost V 4 bases and J 6 bases; bases outside gene matches: 6. This CDR3 has 14 residues.

The rearrangement links TRBV19 to TRBJ2-2; no firm D call. The CDR3 extends over 12 amino acids. Germline CDR1 is LNHDA and CDR2 is SQIVND (reference sequence). V dropped 3 bases and J dropped 6 bases, with 5 bases sitting between them. CDR3 amino acids: CASSITAGELFF. The CDR3 nucleotides are TGTGCCAGTAGTATCACAGCCGGGGAGCTGTTTTTT.

V usage is TRBV23-1 and J usage is TRBJ1-2; tentatively, D is TRBD1 (5 bases). TRBV23-1 is flagged as an ORF with uncertain function. The CDR3 consists of 16 residues. V shed 1 base and J shed 6 bases, with 18 bases lying between them. Here the CDR3 DNA reads TGCGCCAGCAGTCAATATCTCTTTTGGCAGGGTAATGGCTACACCTTC. It translates to CASSQYLFWQGNGYTF.

The chain uses TRBV18 and TRBJ1-1; D gene uncertain. V shed 5 bases and J shed 9 bases, with 13 bases lying between them. This CDR3 is 12 amino acids long. The germline V gene encodes CDR1 KGHSH and CDR2 LQKENI. CDR3 region: CASSERTEQAFF. As DNA, the CDR3 is TGTGCCAGCTCAGAACGGACTGAGCAAGCTTTCTTT.

V gene TRBV5-5 combines with J gene TRBJ1-1, with D maybe TRBD1 (6 bases). CDR3 size: 12 residues. CDR1 SGHKS and CDR2 YYEKEE come from the germline V gene (reference sequence). V was shortened by 6 bases and J by 3 bases, with 9 bases between the two germline ends. CDR3 protein: CASNQGYTEAFF. CDR3 sequence (DNA): TGTGCCAGCAACCAGGGGTACACTGAAGCTTTCTTT.

The chain uses TRBV13 and TRBJ2-2; 7 positions agree with TRBD1. This CDR3 has 15 residues. Germline values: CDR1 PRHDT, CDR2 FYEKMQ (reference sequence). V trimming: 5 bases; J trimming: 1 base; junction bases outside the gene matches: 4. The CDR3 nucleotides read TGTGCCAGCAGCAAGACAGGGCTGAACACCGGGGAGCTGTTTTTT. Residues: CASSKTGLNTGELFF. Complete variable domain (other parts from reference TRBV13 and TRBJ2-2): AAGVIQSPRHLIKEKRETATLKCYPIPRHDTVYWYQQGPGQDPQFLISFYEKMQSDKGSIPDRFSAQQFSDYHSELNMSSLELGDSALYFCASSKTGLNTGELFFGEGSRLTVL.

V and J are TRBV5-3 and TRBJ1-2, with D unclear. TRBV5-3 counts as an open reading frame of uncertain function. The V gene lost 3 bases and the J gene lost 4 bases, with 19 bases spanning the gap. This CDR3 spans 16 amino acids. The CDR3 nucleotides are TGTGCCAGAAGCTCCGTTGGAGGGTTTATAGTCTATGGCTACACCTTC. This translates into CARSSVGGFIVYGYTF.

The CDR3 DNA sequence: TGTGCCAGTAGTATGCGGGGCTACGAGCAGTACTTC. Encoded protein: CASSMRGYEQYF. The chain has TRBV19 and TRBJ2-7, with D perhaps TRBD2 (6 bases). The CDR3 has 12 amino acids. Trimming left V 3 bases short and J 3 bases short, with 6 bases between. Germline lookup yields CDR1 LNHDA and CDR2 SQIVND (reference sequence). The full variable domain, rest sourced from reference TRBV19 and TRBJ2-7, is DGGITQSPKYLFRKEGQNVTLSCEQNLNHDAMYWYRQDPGQGLRLIYYSQIVNDFQKGDIAEGYSVSREKKESFPLTVTSAQKNPTAFYLCASSMRGYEQYFGPGTRLTVT.

In its sample, this clone was seen once. This chain connects TRBV5-1 to TRBJ2-1, with TRBD2 identical over 10 bases. V was pared by 0 bases and J by 0 bases, with 3 bases of the junction left unmatched. Germline CDR1 is SGHRS and CDR2 is YFSETQ. This CDR3 is 17 amino acids long. The CDR3, as DNA: TGCGCCAGCAGCTTGGCTAGCGGGGGTGTCTCCTACAATGAGCAGTTCTTC. Protein: CASSLASGGVSYNEQFF.

The J gene is TRBJ2-7, the V gene TRBV5-4; a weak D match, TRBD2 (6 bases). Trimming removed 4 bases from V and 2 bases from J, with 16 bases in between. Germline V gene lookup returns CDR1 SGHNT and CDR2 YYREEE (reference sequence). This CDR3 has 15 residues. CDR3 coding DNA: TGTGCCAGCAGCCCTACCCGGGGGACGACCTACGAGCAGTACTTC. Protein product: CASSPTRGTTYEQYF.

The chain joins TRBV7-8 to TRBJ1-5, with D perhaps TRBD1 (6 bases). Germline V gives CDR1 SGHVS, CDR2 FQNEAQ. The CDR3 loop spans 14 amino acids. V was cut by 4 bases and J by 5 bases, with 12 bases left in between. The CDR3 DNA reads TGTGCCAGCAGCTCAATTCAGGGGCATCAGCCCCAGCATTTT. This translates into CASSSIQGHQPQHF.

This chain joins TRBV27 and TRBJ2-1; the match to TRBD2 covers 12 bases. CDR3 length equals 15 residues. Trimming cost V 8 bases and J 9 bases; bases outside gene matches: 11. Germline CDR1 is MNHEY and CDR2 is SMNVEV (reference sequence). CDR3 nucleotide sequence: TGTGCCAGCGAACCTAGACTAGCGGGGGTCGGTGAGCAGTTCTTC. Amino acids: CASEPRLAGVGEQFF.

The chain employs TRBV7-2 and TRBJ2-3; no reliable D call. This CDR3 comprises 14 residues. The germline V gene has CDR1 SGHTA and CDR2 FQGNSA. Trimming left V 2 bases short and J 4 bases short, with 10 bases between. CDR3 DNA sequence: TGTGCCAGCAGCTTATCGCCCAGTCCAGATACGCAGTATTTT. This gives the protein CASSLSPSPDTQYF.

The rearrangement joins TRBV19 to TRBJ2-2; tentative D call: TRBD1 (6 bases). This CDR3 contains 13 residues. Trimming removed 7 bases at V and 7 bases at J, with 13 bases between. The germline V gene has CDR1 LNHDA and CDR2 SQIVND (reference sequence). The CDR3: CASNTGRVGELFF. Here the CDR3 DNA reads TGTGCCAGTAACACAGGGCGTGTCGGGGAGCTGTTTTTT.

The gene calls are TRBV9 and TRBJ2-7; maybe TRBD1 (6 bases). The ends were cut back, 2 bases at V and 5 bases at J, with 11 bases in the middle. In germline, CDR1 is SGDLS, CDR2 YYNGEE. The CDR3 sequence is 13 residues long. In DNA form, the CDR3 reads TGTGCCAGCAGCGTCAACAGGGTTGACGAGCAGTACTTC. Translated, it gives CASSVNRVDEQYF.

This clone was counted once. The chain has TRBV5-8 and TRBJ2-2, with TRBD2 identical over 11 bases. The CDR3 runs to 16 residues. Looked up from germline, CDR1 is SGHTS and CDR2 is YDEGEE. Trimming cost V 1 base and J 8 bases; bases outside gene matches: 7. CDR3 sequence reads: CASSLLAGGIQGELFF. The CDR3 nucleotides read TGTGCCAGCAGCTTGCTAGCGGGAGGAATCCAAGGGGAGCTGTTTTTT.

This chain joins TRBV27 and TRBJ1-4; the match to TRBD1 covers 11 bases. V dropped 5 bases and J dropped 3; count of bases not matched to a gene: 2. The V gene's germline CDR1 is MNHEY and CDR2 SMNVEV (reference sequence). This CDR3 has 15 amino acids. The CDR3 coding sequence is TGTGCCAGCAGTGGACAGGGGGCGGCTAATGAAAAACTGTTTTTT. As protein: CASSGQGAANEKLFF.

The chain has TRBV19 and TRBJ2-3; D is perhaps TRBD1 (5 bases). The CDR3 is 11 residues long. CDR1 and CDR2 from the germline V gene are LNHDA and SQIVND (reference sequence). V was pared by 7 bases and J by 8 bases, with 10 bases between. CDR3 sequence (DNA): TGTGCCAGTATGTGGACAAGTACGCAGTATTTT. Protein: CASMWTSTQYF.

The DNA for the CDR3 is TGTGCCAGCACTATGGACAGGGGCGGGGGGGAGACCCAGTACTTC. The encoded protein is CASTMDRGGGETQYF. The chain is built from TRBV2 and TRBJ2-5; maybe TRBD1 (9 bases). This CDR3 contains 15 residues. CDR1 is SNHLY and CDR2 is FYNNEI in the germline V gene. V was shortened by 7 bases and J by 5 bases, with 20 bases between the two germline ends.

V gene TRBV19 combines with J gene TRBJ1-2, with 7 bases fitting TRBD1. Germline-derived CDR1 and CDR2 are LNHDA and SQIVND (reference sequence). V lost 0 bases, J lost 3 bases, and 7 bases stayed unmatched. The CDR3 covers 16 residues. CDR3 sequence (DNA): TGTGCCAGTAGTATAGATCTTTGGGGGACAGACTATGGCTACACCTTC. Translating gives CASSIDLWGTDYGYTF.